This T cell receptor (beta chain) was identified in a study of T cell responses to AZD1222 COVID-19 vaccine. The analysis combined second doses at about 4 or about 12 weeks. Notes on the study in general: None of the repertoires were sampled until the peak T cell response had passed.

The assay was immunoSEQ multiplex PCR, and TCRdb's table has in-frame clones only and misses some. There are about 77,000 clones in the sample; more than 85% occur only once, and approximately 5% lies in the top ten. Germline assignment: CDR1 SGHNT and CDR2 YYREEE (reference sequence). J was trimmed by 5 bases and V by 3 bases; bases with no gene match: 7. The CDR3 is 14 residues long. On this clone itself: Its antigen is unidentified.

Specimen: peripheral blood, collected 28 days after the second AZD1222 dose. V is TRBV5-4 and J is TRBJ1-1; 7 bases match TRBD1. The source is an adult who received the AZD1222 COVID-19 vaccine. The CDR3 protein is CASSSVQGRTEAFF. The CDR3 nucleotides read TGTGCCAGCAGCTCTGTACAGGGGCGTACTGAAGCTTTCTTT.